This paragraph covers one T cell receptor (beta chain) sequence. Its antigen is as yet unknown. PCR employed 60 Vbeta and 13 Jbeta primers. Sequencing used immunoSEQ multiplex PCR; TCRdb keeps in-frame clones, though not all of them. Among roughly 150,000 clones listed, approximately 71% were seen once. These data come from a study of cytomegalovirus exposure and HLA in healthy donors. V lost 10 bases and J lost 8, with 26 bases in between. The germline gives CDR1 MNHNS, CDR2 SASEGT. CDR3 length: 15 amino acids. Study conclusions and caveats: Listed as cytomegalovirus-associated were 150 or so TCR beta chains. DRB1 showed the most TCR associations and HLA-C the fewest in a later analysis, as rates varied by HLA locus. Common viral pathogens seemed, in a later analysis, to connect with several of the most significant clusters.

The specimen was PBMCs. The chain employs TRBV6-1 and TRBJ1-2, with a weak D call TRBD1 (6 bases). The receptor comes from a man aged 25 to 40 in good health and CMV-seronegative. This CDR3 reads CATGGGPAEYLGYTF. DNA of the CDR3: TGTGCCACCGGGGGGGGGCCCGCGGAGTATTTGGGCTACACCTTC.